The rows below give T cell receptor beta chains drawn from one sample of a study of T cells in localized non-small cell lung cancer. Measured with immunoSEQ multiplex PCR; TCRdb has only the in-frame clones, and not every one. This sample has about 40,000 clones; 70% to 90% occur once, and the top ten carry around 6.4%. The material sequenced was peripheral blood, taken before any cancer treatment. Receptor source: a man between 35 and 75 years old with stage I lung adenocarcinoma. CDR3s include the opening cysteine and the closing phenylalanine or tryptophan. A D gene is named only where the DNA matches it firmly. Some rows mark clone size as missing; the rest say once, few, many or name a class of expanded clone.

J,size,V,D,DNA,CDR3
TRBJ1-2,.,TRBV29-1,TRBD1,TGCAGCGTTGTCCTACGGGACAGGGAGGGAGGAGGCTACACCTTC,CSVVLRDREGGGYTF
TRBJ2-1,.,TRBV28,TRBD2,TGTGCCAGCGGAACTAGCGCATACAATGAGCAGTTCTTC,CASGTSAYNEQFF
TRBJ2-3,.,TRBV28,TRBD2,TGTGCCGGGGGCGGGGGGAGTACAGATACGCAGTATTTT,CAGGGGSTDTQYF
TRBJ2-3,.,TRBV6-6,TRBD2,TGTGCCAGCAGTTACTTTGCGGGAGCGAACACAGATACGCAGTATTTT,CASSYFAGANTDTQYF
TRBJ2-2,.,TRBV7-3,TRBD1,TGTGCCAGCAGATCCGGGACAGGGAACACCGGGGAGCTGTTTTTT,CASRSGTGNTGELFF
TRBJ2-2,.,TRBV27,.,TGTGCCAGCAGTTGGGGAGACTTAGGGAACACCGGGGAGCTGTTTTTT,CASSWGDLGNTGELFF
TRBJ1-2,.,TRBV28,.,TGTGCCAGCAGCACCCAGCCCTATAGGGATGGCTACACCTTC,CASSTQPYRDGYTF
TRBJ2-7,.,TRBV6-6,.,TGTGCCAGCACCGCCCCGGGACCCTCATCCTACGAGCAGTACTTC,CASTAPGPSSYEQYF
TRBJ2-1,.,TRBV2,.,TGTGCCAGCAGTGTTCTCGGGGGAGCCGGTGAGCAGTTCTTC,CASSVLGGAGEQFF
TRBJ1-2,few,TRBV11-2,.,TGTGCCAGCAGCTTAGAGCCAGGGGCTAACTATGGCTACACCTTC,CASSLEPGANYGYTF
TRBJ1-1,.,TRBV28,.,TGTGCCAGCAGTTTATCGGGAGATGGTGGTGCTGAAGCTTTCTTT,CASSLSGDGGAEAFF
TRBJ2-2,.,TRBV9,.,TGTGCCAGCAGCGGGCATAACACCGGGGAGCTGTTTTTT,CASSGHNTGELFF